The present T cell receptor (beta chain) was sequenced within a study of tissue T cells after allogeneic stem cell transplantation. The time point denotes: mouse harvest day 14 after allogeneic transplant. The graft held 10^6 splenic CD5+ T cells and 10^7 T-cell-depleted bone marrow cells. Tissues came from B6→BALB/c major-mismatch GVHD mice at day 7 or 14. Study-wide points: Sampling depth was limited, and the cohort was small and clinically varied. Across patients, clones rarely overlapped, yet motif clusters were shared tissue-specifically. Which tissue TCRs were alloreactive or antigen-specific was not determined. Some clones might be persisting host cells.

Concerning this clone: The antigen remains undetermined. Gene names and germline refer to mouse. The read ends 1 residue shy of where the CDR3 ends; the end is completed using the germline J gene.

TCRdb's table, derived via immunoSEQ multiplex PCR, lists solely in-frame clones and lacks some. The sample has 4,500 to 5,000 clones; 49% are singletons. V lost 4 bases and J 3 bases, leaving 6 bases between the germline ends. The CDR3 is 12 residues long. The germline V gene encodes CDR1 KGHPV and CDR2 FQNQEV (reference sequence). This TCR derives from a female BALB/c mouse given C57BL/6 T cells with graft-versus-host disease after an allogeneic hematopoietic cell transplant. Sequencing was done on a sample of lymph node tissue. The chain is built from TRBV26 and TRBJ1-2; D is undetermined. CDR3: CASSPNHSDYTF. CDR3 DNA (partial): TGTGCCAGCAGTCCCAACCACTCCGACTACACC.